This T cell receptor beta chain was sequenced for a study of T-cell reconstitution after alpha-beta-depleted transplantation in children. Points from the study as a whole: TCRbeta diversity was high at day 60 in some patients (a result of surviving recipient T cells and thymic progenitors). At one year after transplant, newly produced T cells mostly accounted for T-cell counts and diversity. Approximately two months post-transplant, alpha-beta T cells reportedly originated from several hundred expanded graft clones.

Comments on this clonotype: Its cognate antigen is unknown.

The germline V and J ends were trimmed by 2 bases and 2 bases, with 10 bases remaining between them. This CDR3 comprises 15 residues. Researchers prepared the TCRbeta library using unique molecular identifiers, the study reports. Using its own MiXCR run on the PCR reads, TCRdb lists one record per CDR3 protein. The top ten hold around 36% of the sample, which has a few hundred thousand distinct CDR3 sequences, around 27% seen once. The input for sequencing was PBMCs, taken before TCRalphabeta/CD19-depleted stem cell transplant. The sequence was obtained from a boy in the first two years of life with Wiskott-Aldrich syndrome, due to receive a stem cell transplant. The rearrangement joins TRBV12-3 or TRBV12-4 to TRBJ2-1; D might be TRBD1 (6 bases). CDR3 sequence reads: CASSLRGSPYNEQFF. Here the CDR3 DNA reads TGTGCCAGCAGTTTAAGGGGGAGCCCCTACAATGAGCAGTTCTTC.